These 21 T cell receptor beta chains originate from one sample sequenced in a study of immune characterization of retroperitoneal liposarcoma (dated by TCRdb to about 2019). The library was obtained by PCR. TCRdb lists the instrument as NextSeq 500. The raw public data were reprocessed by TCRdb itself: fastp quality trimming at Q25, MiXCR clonotype calling, in-frame beta chains only. Every entry covers one CDR3 protein and lists the most common genes and DNA from its rows. The sample table holds approximately 11,000 distinct CDR3 sequences, of which approximately 22% were seen once. The ten largest clones add up to 8.9% of the sample. Sequenced material: blood. These receptors came from a female donor with retroperitoneal liposarcoma.

This clonotype has ten or more counts. The chain is built from TRBV6-1 and TRBJ2-1; TRBD2 agrees at 13 bases. V was pared by 8 bases and J by 8 bases, with 9 bases of the junction left unmatched. This CDR3 has 15 amino acids. Germline V lookup: CDR1 MNHNS, CDR2 SASEGT. CDR3: CASHPGLAGVHEQFF. CDR3 sequence (DNA): TGTGCCAGCCACCCCGGACTAGCGGGAGTACATGAGCAGTTCTTC.

This clonotype is medium-sized by share. The conserved final phenylalanine or tryptophan is absent from the CDR3, which likely points to a read error. The rearrangement joins TRBV7-3 to TRBJ2-1, with D unclear. The DNA end is more similar to TRBJ2-7, so the J call may be wrong. Germline CDR1 SGHTA, CDR2 FQGTGA. The CDR3 spans 15 residues. The CDR3 spells CASSLLGPSNNEQYL. CDR3 coding DNA: TGTGCCAGCAGCTTACTTGGACCCTCGAACAATGAGCAGTACTTA.

The genes are TRBV20-1 and TRBJ2-1; TRBD2 matches at 8 bases. Unmatched junction bases numbered 13, after V lost 6 bases and J lost 15 bases. CDR1 is DFQATT and CDR2 is SNEGSKA in the germline V gene (reference sequence). The CDR3 is 12 amino acids. CDR3 loop: CSAQPVAGQAFF. CDR3 DNA sequence: TGCAGTGCCCAACCTGTAGCGGGACAAGCGTTCTTC.

This clonotype was observed a few times. The rearrangement uses TRBV27 and TRBJ2-7; 9 positions match TRBD1. The CDR3 runs 13 residues. V shed 2 bases, J shed 5 bases, and the junction held 1 base outside the gene matches. Germline CDR1 reads MNHEY; CDR2 reads SMNVEV (reference sequence). The CDR3 spells CASSLDRGDEQYF. CDR3 nucleotide sequence: TGTGCCAGCAGTTTAGACAGGGGGGACGAGCAGTACTTC.

This clonotype is medium-sized. The chain combines TRBV6-1 with TRBJ2-3; D not certain. Per germline, CDR1 MNHNS and CDR2 SASEGT. Trimming removed 9 bases from V and 0 bases from J, with 16 bases in between. There are 15 residues in the CDR3. CDR3 region: CASGVDDSSTDTQYF. The CDR3 DNA is TGTGCCAGTGGGGTGGACGATTCAAGCACAGATACGCAGTATTTT.

At least ten counts were recorded for this clonotype. The chain couples TRBV6-1 to TRBJ2-7, with 7 bases identical to TRBD1. Trimming took 6 bases from V and 2 from J; bases not matched to a gene: 10. Germline-derived CDR1 and CDR2 are MNHNS and SASEGT. The CDR3 extends over 15 amino acids. As DNA, the CDR3 is TGTGCCAGCAGGGCCCCGGGACAGTTCACCTACGAGCAGTACTTC. It encodes CASRAPGQFTYEQYF.

The rearrangement uses TRBV11-2 and TRBJ2-1, with TRBD1 identical over 7 bases. This CDR3 has 13 residues. Germline CDR1 SGHAT, CDR2 FQNNGV. Unmatched junction bases numbered 6, after V lost 4 bases and J lost 9 bases. The CDR3 spells CASSYDRAGEQFF. CDR3 nucleotide sequence: TGTGCCAGCAGCTACGACAGGGCCGGTGAGCAGTTCTTC.

Only one count was recorded for this clonotype. The V gene is TRBV7-3, the J gene TRBJ2-3; TRBD2 matches at 10 bases. The J call is uncertain, as TRBJ2-5 better fits the DNA end. This CDR3 comprises 15 residues. CDR1 and CDR2 from the germline V gene are SGHTA and FQGTGA. The CDR3 sequence: CASSLLAGGRETQYF. CDR3 coding DNA: TGTGCCAGCAGCCTGTTAGCGGGAGGTCGGGAGACCCAGTACTTC.

V and J are TRBV4-1 and TRBJ2-2, with 8 bases fitting TRBD1. This CDR3 is built from 17 residues. The germline V gene has CDR1 MGHRA and CDR2 YSYEKL. V lost 2 bases, J lost 8 bases, and 13 bases stayed unmatched. CDR3 residues: CASSQLRGTGILGELFF. The DNA of the CDR3 is TGCGCCAGCAGCCAACTCCGAGGGACAGGAATTTTAGGGGAGCTGTTTTTT.

V usage is TRBV4-2 and J usage is TRBJ2-1, with 7 bases lining up with TRBD2. J was trimmed by 4 bases and V by 10 bases; bases with no gene match: 16. The V gene's germline CDR1 is LGHNA and CDR2 YNFKEQ. CDR3 length: 16 amino acids. This chain's CDR3 is CATTSGPSGGYNEQFF. DNA for the CDR3: TGTGCCACTACCTCGGGTCCTAGCGGAGGGTACAATGAGCAGTTCTTC.

The CDR3 coding sequence is TGCGCCAGCAGCCAAGCCGCAGGGGGCATGGTTGCTCAAGAGACCCAGTACTTC. Translation: CASSQAAGGMVAQETQYF. V gene TRBV4-1 combines with J gene TRBJ2-5, with TRBD1 matching 8 bases. Trimming cost V 1 base and J 2 bases; bases outside gene matches: 12. The CDR3 extends over 18 amino acids. In germline, CDR1 is MGHRA, CDR2 YSYEKL.

This clonotype was counted many times. The chain carries TRBV6-1 and TRBJ1-2; TRBD1 aligns across 7 bases. In germline, CDR1 is MNHNS, CDR2 SASEGT. J lost 5 bases, V lost 9 bases, and 15 bases had no gene match. The CDR3 loop spans 15 amino acids. The CDR3 DNA reads as TGTGCCAGTACGTACCTCGCCGGGACAGAATATGGCTACACCTTC. It translates to CASTYLAGTEYGYTF.

The rearrangement joins TRBV4-1 to TRBJ2-3; D is perhaps TRBD2 (5 bases). The germline gives CDR1 MGHRA, CDR2 YSYEKL. The V end lost 1 base, the J end lost 3 bases, and 17 bases lay between the germline ends. The CDR3 sequence is 17 residues long. The CDR3 region is CASSQVPGLRRTDTQYF. CDR3 DNA: TGCGCCAGCAGCCAAGTTCCCGGACTCCGACGGACAGATACGCAGTATTTT.

A single count supports this clonotype. The gene calls are TRBV4-3 and TRBJ2-1; D is perhaps TRBD2 (6 bases). The J call is in doubt because the DNA end fits TRBJ2-7 better. In germline, CDR1 is LGHNA, CDR2 YSLEER. CDR3 length: 17 residues. In DNA form, the CDR3 reads TGCGCCAGCAGCCAAGCCCCTTTAGGGGACTCGGACTACGAGCAGTACTTC. As protein: CASSQAPLGDSDYEQYF.

This clonotype was observed a few times. V gene TRBV5-1 combines with J gene TRBJ2-2; TRBD1 is a possible D gene (5 bases). CDR1 is SGHRS and CDR2 is YFSETQ in the germline V gene. The CDR3 runs to 17 residues. V lost 6 bases, J lost 1 base, and 19 bases lay in between. The DNA of the CDR3 is TGCGCCAGCATCCTCGCCAACATGGACAAGAACACCGGGGAGCTGTTTTTT. Translation gives CASILANMDKNTGELFF.

This clonotype counts as medium-sized. The CDR3 loop is CATLQTSGRALINTGELFF. The CDR3 DNA sequence: TGCGCCACCTTACAGACTAGCGGGAGGGCCCTAATTAACACCGGGGAGCTGTTTTTT. The chain carries TRBV10-2 and TRBJ2-2, with 14 bases matching TRBD2. With V trimmed by 10 bases and J by 2 bases, 15 bases remained unmatched. This CDR3 spans 19 amino acids. Germline V gene lookup returns CDR1 WSHSY and CDR2 SAAADI.

By proportion, this clonotype is large. This chain connects TRBV6-1 to TRBJ2-1; D may correspond to TRBD1 or TRBD2 (5 bases each). Looked up from germline, CDR1 is MNHNS and CDR2 is SASEGT. The CDR3 contains 15 residues. Deletions cut 10 bases from V and 6 bases from J, with 22 bases between. The CDR3 region has the DNA TGTGCCACCCGGGACCCCCAAACACGGAGCAATGAGCAGTTCTTC. As protein: CATRDPQTRSNEQFF.

There are many counts of this clonotype. The chain recombines TRBV27 with TRBJ2-5; 8 bases line up with TRBD1. TRBJ2-7 explains the end of the DNA better; the J call may be wrong. The germline CDR1 and CDR2 sequences are MNHEY and SMNVEV (reference sequence). This CDR3 is built from 17 residues. Here the CDR3 reads CASSFQAGTGISYEQYF. For the CDR3, the DNA is TGTGCCAGCAGTTTTCAGGCAGGGACAGGAATTTCCTACGAGCAGTACTTC.

The chain joins TRBV10-3 to TRBJ2-1, with TRBD1 identical over 10 bases. Per germline, CDR1 ENHRY and CDR2 SYGVKD. This CDR3 has 16 amino acids. Trimming cost V 2 bases and J 6 bases; bases outside gene matches: 7. CDR3 in amino acids: CAISEPGTGALNEQFF. CDR3 DNA: TGTGCCATCAGTGAGCCCGGGACAGGGGCACTCAATGAGCAGTTCTTC.

The chain couples TRBV6-2 or TRBV6-3 to TRBJ1-1; 8 positions agree with TRBD1. Germline CDR1 MNHEY, CDR2 SVGEGT. With 6 bases clipped from V and 0 bases from J, the junction kept 0 bases outside the gene matches. The CDR3 has 13 amino acids. The CDR3: CASRDRVNTEAFF. The CDR3 DNA reads TGTGCCAGCAGGGACAGGGTGAACACTGAAGCTTTCTTT.

A word on this clonotype: The germline gene is not matched at one end of the junction; a read error may be the cause. This chain uses TRBV7-7 with TRBJ2-5; the D is unclear. This CDR3 has 13 residues. Germline assignment: CDR1 SSHAT and CDR2 FNYEAQ (reference sequence). Written as DNA, the CDR3 is TGTGCCAACAGCTTAGGCGACCAAGAGACCCAGTACTTC. Its translation is CANSLGDQETQYF.